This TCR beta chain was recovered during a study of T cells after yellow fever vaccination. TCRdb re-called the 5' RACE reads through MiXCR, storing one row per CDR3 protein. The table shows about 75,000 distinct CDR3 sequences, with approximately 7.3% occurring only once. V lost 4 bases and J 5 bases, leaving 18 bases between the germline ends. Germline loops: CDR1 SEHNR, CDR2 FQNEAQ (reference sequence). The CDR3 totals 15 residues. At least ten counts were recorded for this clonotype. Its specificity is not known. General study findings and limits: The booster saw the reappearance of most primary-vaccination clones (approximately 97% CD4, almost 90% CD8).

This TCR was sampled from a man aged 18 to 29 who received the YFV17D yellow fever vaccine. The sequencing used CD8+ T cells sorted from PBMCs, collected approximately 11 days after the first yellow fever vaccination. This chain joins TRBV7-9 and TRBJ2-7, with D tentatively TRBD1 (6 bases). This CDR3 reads CASSSPTWGLDEQYF. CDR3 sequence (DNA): TGTGCCAGCAGCTCACCGACGTGGGGGCTAGACGAGCAGTACTTC.